This T cell receptor (beta chain) stems from a study of blood T cell repertoires in COVID-19. Study overall: Collection of acute and convalescent COVID-19 samples took place in the United States, Italy and Spain.

Repertoires were generated with immunoSEQ multiplex PCR, while TCRdb's copy carries only in-frame clones and drops some. Among a few hundred thousand clones listed, about nine tenths were seen once. This clone was seen just once. The CDR3 sequence is 16 residues long. V shed 1 base and J shed 8 bases, with 17 bases lying between them. CDR1 is MGHRA, CDR2 YSYEKL, per germline. This TCR was recovered from a woman between 45 and 60 years old who had been exposed to COVID-19. The V and J genes are TRBV4-1 and TRBJ1-4; D possibly corresponds to TRBD1 (5 bases). Sequenced sample: PBMCs or T cells enriched from blood (not recorded which). CDR3 sequence (DNA): TGCGCCAGCAGCCAAGTAGCGGGGGAATGGGGGGAAAAACTGTTTTTT. It specifies CASSQVAGEWGEKLFF.